These 17 T cell receptor beta chains came from one sample sequenced in a study of technical replicates of blood from several donors. The data were produced by immunoSEQ multiplex PCR, yet TCRdb's version contains in-frame clones alone and is incomplete. This sample has some 80,000 clones, with around 94% found just once. The sequenced material came from T cells isolated from PBMCs. The receptors shown here come from a human donor in good health.

This chain connects TRBV5-1 to TRBJ2-3; D might be TRBD1 (5 bases). V gave up 1 base and J gave up 3 bases, with 6 bases separating them. The CDR3 has 13 amino acids. CDR1 is SGHRS, CDR2 YFSETQ, per germline. The CDR3 protein is CASSLRGTDTQYF. The CDR3 DNA sequence: TGCGCCAGCAGCTTGAGGGGAACAGATACGCAGTATTTT.

The genes are TRBV7-8 and TRBJ1-4; the D is unclear. Trimming took off 1 base at V and 0 bases at J, with 6 bases between the two ends. The CDR3 consists of 15 residues. CDR1 and CDR2 from the germline V gene are SGHVS and FQNEAQ. In nucleotides, the CDR3 is TGTGCCAGCAGCTTAGATGGAGCAACTAATGAAAAACTGTTTTTT. This gives the protein CASSLDGATNEKLFF.

The V and J genes are TRBV6-5 and TRBJ2-1; 11 bases are shared with TRBD2. Germline values: CDR1 MNHEY, CDR2 SVGAGI. V lost 3 bases, J lost 9 bases, and 4 bases stayed unmatched. This CDR3 is 14 amino acids long. CDR3 sequence (DNA): TGTGCCAGCAGTTATAGTCTAGCGGGAGGTGAGCAGTTCTTC. Translated: CASSYSLAGGEQFF.

The chain employs TRBV6-5 and TRBJ1-1; 7 bases are a match to TRBD1. The CDR3 covers 13 residues. V was clipped by 6 bases and J by 0 bases; unmatched bases: 1. Germline loops: CDR1 MNHEY, CDR2 SVGAGI. The DNA of the CDR3 is TGTGCCAGCAGCAGGGGGTTGAACACTGAAGCTTTCTTT. Amino acids: CASSRGLNTEAFF.

This chain uses TRBV7-9 with TRBJ2-3, with D maybe TRBD1 (6 bases). The CDR3 loop spans 16 amino acids. V lost 2 bases, J lost 2 bases, and 14 bases lay in between. Germline CDR1 reads SEHNR; CDR2 reads FQNEAQ (reference sequence). The CDR3: CASSLYKTGITDTQYF. CDR3 DNA sequence: TGTGCCAGCAGCTTATACAAGACAGGAATCACAGATACGCAGTATTTT.

V and J are TRBV7-6 and TRBJ2-7; 11 nucleotides line up with TRBD1. The CDR3 is made up of 14 amino acids. The germline V gene has CDR1 SGHVS and CDR2 FNYEAQ. V shed 5 bases, J shed 3 bases, and the junction held 3 bases outside the gene matches. CDR3 amino acids: CASSPGTGGYEQYF. The DNA of the CDR3 is TGTGCCAGCAGCCCTGGGACAGGGGGCTACGAGCAGTACTTC.

The chain recombines TRBV4-1 with TRBJ1-3, with D hard to call. Germline V gene data show CDR1 as MGHRA and CDR2 as YSYEKL. V lost 1 base to trimming and J lost 2 bases, with 9 bases between them. The CDR3 extends over 15 amino acids. CDR3: CASSQGRSTGNTIYF. The CDR3 DNA sequence: TGCGCCAGCAGCCAAGGGAGATCAACTGGAAACACCATATATTTT.

The chain joins TRBV2 to TRBJ1-2; 10 bases are a match to TRBD1. Unmatched junction bases numbered 6, after V lost 1 base and J lost 1 base. Germline V gene data show CDR1 as SNHLY and CDR2 as FYNNEI. CDR3 length equals 17 residues. The CDR3 DNA reads TGTGCCAGCAGTGAAGATATGGGACAGGGGATTAACTATGGCTACACCTTC. Translating it yields CASSEDMGQGINYGYTF.

The chain is built from TRBV28 and TRBJ1-2, with a tentative D call TRBD1 (5 bases). The CDR3 totals 12 residues. Germline CDR1 MDHEN, CDR2 SYDVKM. V lost 4 bases and J 10 bases, leaving 13 bases between the germline ends. CDR3 amino acids: CASSYDRSNYTF. The DNA for the CDR3 is TGTGCCAGCAGTTACGACAGAAGCAACTACACCTTC.

The chain links TRBV27 to TRBJ1-2, with TRBD1 as a possible D gene (6 bases). The CDR3 has 16 residues. Germline CDR1 MNHEY, CDR2 SMNVEV (reference sequence). With 2 bases removed from V and 0 bases from J, the gap between germline ends came to 13 bases. CDR3 coding DNA: TGTGCCAGCAGTTTAAGGGGGACCCTAACTAACTATGGCTACACCTTC. Amino acids: CASSLRGTLTNYGYTF.

This CDR3 is CATNGGGLIMNTEAFF. CDR3 nucleotides: TGTGCCACCAACGGGGGGGGACTAATCATGAACACTGAAGCTTTCTTT. V usage is TRBV7-2 and J usage is TRBJ1-1; tentatively, D is TRBD1 (5 bases). The CDR3 covers 16 residues. The V gene lost 10 bases and the J gene lost 0 bases, with 21 bases spanning the gap. Germline CDR1 and CDR2: SGHTA and FQGNSA.

The chain carries TRBV4-3 and TRBJ1-4; tentative D call: TRBD1 (6 bases). Per germline, CDR1 LGHNA and CDR2 YSLEER. The CDR3 is made up of 20 amino acids. The V end was cut by 1 base, the J end by 1 base, with 22 bases between. Here the CDR3 DNA reads TGCGCCAGCAGCCAAGGGCCCACTTTACAGGGAATGGTAACTAATGAAAAACTGTTTTTT. Translating gives CASSQGPTLQGMVTNEKLFF.

The chain employs TRBV19 and TRBJ2-1; D is uncertain. The CDR3 consists of 16 residues. V lost 1 base to trimming and J lost 5 bases, with 15 bases between them. Per the germline V gene, CDR1 is LNHDA and CDR2 is SQIVND (reference sequence). CDR3 loop: CASSIVSLSEDNEQFF. DNA for the CDR3: TGTGCCAGTAGTATAGTAAGCCTCAGTGAGGACAATGAGCAGTTCTTC.

This clone appeared once. The V and J genes are TRBV2 and TRBJ2-6, with TRBD1 matching over 8 bases. The CDR3 contains 17 residues. Germline trimming cut 7 bases from V and 0 bases from J; bases unmatched to any gene: 8. Germline assignment: CDR1 SNHLY and CDR2 FYNNEI. The CDR3 region is CASKFGTGTSGANVLTF. The CDR3 region has the DNA TGTGCCAGCAAATTCGGGACAGGCACCTCTGGGGCCAACGTCCTGACTTTC.

The chain carries TRBV27 and TRBJ2-3; D possibly corresponds to TRBD2 (5 bases). V lost 6 bases, J lost 2 bases, and 9 bases lay in between. Germline CDR1 is MNHEY and CDR2 is SMNVEV (reference sequence). There are 13 residues in the CDR3. The CDR3 sequence is CASSRLNTDTQYF. CDR3 nucleotides: TGTGCCAGCAGCCGACTAAACACAGATACGCAGTATTTT.

The chain carries TRBV29-1 and TRBJ2-7; TRBD2 agrees at 8 bases. There are 13 residues in the CDR3. Trimming took 4 bases from V and 5 from J; bases not matched to a gene: 7. Germline V gives CDR1 SQVTM, CDR2 ANQGSEA. The chain's CDR3 is CSVAGTSINEQYF. CDR3 in DNA: TGCAGCGTTGCCGGGACTAGTATTAACGAGCAGTACTTC.

This chain connects TRBV9 to TRBJ1-5; TRBD1 might be the D (5 bases). The CDR3 extends over 13 amino acids. Trimming removed 0 bases from V and 7 bases from J, with 8 bases in between. Per germline, CDR1 SGDLS and CDR2 YYNGEE. DNA for the CDR3: TGTGCCAGCAGCGTAGACCAGGGCCAGCCCCAGCATTTT. Protein: CASSVDQGQPQHF.